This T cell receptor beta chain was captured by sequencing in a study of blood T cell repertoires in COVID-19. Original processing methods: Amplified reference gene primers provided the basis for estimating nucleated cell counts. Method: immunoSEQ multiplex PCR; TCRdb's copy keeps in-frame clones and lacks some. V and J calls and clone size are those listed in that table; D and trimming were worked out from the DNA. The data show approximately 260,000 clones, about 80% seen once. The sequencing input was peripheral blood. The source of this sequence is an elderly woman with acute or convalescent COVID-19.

CDR3 coding DNA: TGTGCCAGCAGCCACCGGGACAGGGGATCTCGAGGCTACACCTTC. Protein: CASSHRDRGSRGYTF. The chain combines TRBV6-5 with TRBJ1-2; 10 bases fit TRBD1. CDR1 is MNHEY, CDR2 SVGAGI, per germline. The length of the CDR3 is 15 residues. V dropped 6 bases and J dropped 8; count of bases not matched to a gene: 12.